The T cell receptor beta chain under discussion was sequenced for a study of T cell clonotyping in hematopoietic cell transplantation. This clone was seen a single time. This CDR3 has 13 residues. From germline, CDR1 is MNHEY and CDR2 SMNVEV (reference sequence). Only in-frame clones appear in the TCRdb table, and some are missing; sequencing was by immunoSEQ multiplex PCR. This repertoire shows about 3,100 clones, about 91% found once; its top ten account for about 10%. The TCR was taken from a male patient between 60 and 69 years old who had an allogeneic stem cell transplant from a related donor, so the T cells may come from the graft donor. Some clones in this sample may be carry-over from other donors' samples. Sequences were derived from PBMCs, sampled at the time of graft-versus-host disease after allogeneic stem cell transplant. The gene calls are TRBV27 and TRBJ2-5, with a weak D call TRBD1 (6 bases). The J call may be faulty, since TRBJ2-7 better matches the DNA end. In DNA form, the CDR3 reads TGTGCCAGCAGTTTTTCTGGGGGCGTCGAGCAGTACTTC. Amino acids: CASSFSGGVEQYF.